This passage covers 24 T cell receptor beta chains from one sample sequenced in a study of T cell changes during pregnancy in multiple sclerosis. Profiled with immunoSEQ multiplex PCR; TCRdb holds only in-frame clones, not every one. The sample lists around 130,000 clones, 90% to 95% occurring once. Here the sequenced sample was peripheral blood, taken before pregnancy. The receptors here all came from a female donor with multiple sclerosis, enrolled in a pregnancy study.

V is TRBV7-9 and J is TRBJ2-7; TRBD1 matches 10 bases. Unmatched junction bases numbered 5, after V lost 3 bases and J lost 3 bases. CDR3 size: 15 residues. Germline values: CDR1 SEHNR, CDR2 FQNEAQ (reference sequence). The CDR3 sequence is CASSFLGTGDYEQYF. The CDR3 DNA reads as TGTGCCAGCAGCTTCCTCGGGACAGGGGACTACGAGCAGTACTTC.

The chain has TRBV6-5 and TRBJ1-5; D perhaps matches TRBD1 (5 bases). The CDR3 runs 15 residues. Germline values: CDR1 MNHEY, CDR2 SVGAGI. V lost 0 bases to trimming and J lost 2 bases, with 8 bases between them. CDR3 in DNA: TGTGCCAGCAGTTACTCAGGAGGGGGCAATCAGCCCCAGCATTTT. Protein product: CASSYSGGGNQPQHF.

The CDR3 DNA is TGCGCCAGCAGCGGAAGACAGGGAAAGGACACTGAAGCTTTCTTT. Encoded protein: CASSGRQGKDTEAFF. The rearrangement uses TRBV5-1 and TRBJ1-1, with 7 bases that match TRBD1. Germline V gene sequence: CDR1 SGHRS, CDR2 YFSETQ. Trimming at V came to 4 bases and at J to 3 bases, leaving 9 bases not matched to a gene. The CDR3 covers 15 residues.

The gene calls are TRBV2 and TRBJ2-3; TRBD2 matches at 15 bases. With V trimmed by 4 bases and J by 4 bases, 3 bases remained unmatched. From germline, CDR1 is SNHLY and CDR2 FYNNEI. The CDR3 has 16 amino acids. Here the CDR3 DNA reads TGTGCCAGCAGTGCGGGACTAGCGGGGGGTGCAGATACGCAGTATTTT. Translating it yields CASSAGLAGGADTQYF.

This clone was seen a single time. The chain is built from TRBV5-4 and TRBJ1-1; 9 nucleotides agree with TRBD1. Trimming took 5 bases from V and 0 from J; bases not matched to a gene: 2. Germline V lookup: CDR1 SGHNT, CDR2 YYREEE (reference sequence). There are 14 residues in the CDR3. The DNA of the CDR3 is TGTGCCAGCAGAACAGGGGGCCTGAACACTGAAGCTTTCTTT. Translated, it gives CASRTGGLNTEAFF. The whole variable domain, filled in from reference TRBV5-4 and TRBJ1-1, reads ETGVTQSPTHLIKTRGQQVTLRCSSQSGHNTVSWYQQALGQGPQFIFQYYREEENGRGNFPPRFSGLQFPNYSSELNVNALELDDSALYLCASRTGGLNTEAFFGQGTRLTVV.

In its sample, this clone ranks as medium-sized. The chain employs TRBV7-6 and TRBJ2-5, with 7 bases matching TRBD2. The CDR3 sequence is 16 residues long. J was trimmed by 5 bases and V by 0 bases; bases with no gene match: 9. Germline lookup yields CDR1 SGHVS and CDR2 FNYEAQ. CDR3 region: CASSLASYGEGETQYF. CDR3 sequence (DNA): TGTGCCAGCAGCTTAGCGAGTTACGGGGAGGGGGAGACCCAGTACTTC.

The chain is built from TRBV5-5 and TRBJ2-7; D is unclear. V was trimmed by 0 bases and J by 3 bases, leaving 7 bases between them. The CDR3 has 13 amino acids. Germline V gene data show CDR1 as SGHKS and CDR2 as YYEKEE (reference sequence). CDR3 protein: CASSLGPFYEQYF. The CDR3 bases are TGTGCCAGCAGCTTGGGTCCGTTCTACGAGCAGTACTTC.

In DNA form, the CDR3 reads TGTGCCAGCAGCTTACAGGGTGGCGGAGAGACCCAGTACTTC. Its translation: CASSLQGGGETQYF. The chain links TRBV7-2 to TRBJ2-5; TRBD1 might be the D (5 bases). Germline V lookup: CDR1 SGHTA, CDR2 FQGNSA. V was clipped by 2 bases and J by 4 bases, with 11 bases between them. This CDR3 is built from 14 residues.

The chain links TRBV6-6 to TRBJ1-5, with 8 bases lining up with TRBD1. CDR3 length equals 13 residues. Germline-derived CDR1 and CDR2 are MNHNY and SVGAGI (reference sequence). V shed 9 bases and J 6 bases; nucleotides not matched to a gene: 7. The CDR3 loop is CASGQGAIQPQHF. For the CDR3, the DNA is TGTGCCAGTGGGCAGGGGGCAATTCAGCCCCAGCATTTT.

The CDR3 region has the DNA TGTGCCATCAGTAAAGGGACACAGGGGGCCGGGAGCAATCAGCCCCAGCATTTT. Its protein is CAISKGTQGAGSNQPQHF. The chain joins TRBV10-3 to TRBJ1-5, with 9 bases matching TRBD1. Trimming took 5 bases from V and 1 from J; bases not matched to a gene: 12. The CDR3 has 18 residues. Germline CDR1 reads ENHRY; CDR2 reads SYGVKD.

The chain combines TRBV10-3 with TRBJ2-5, with 8 positions matching TRBD1. Germline V gene sequence: CDR1 ENHRY, CDR2 SYGVKD. Losses at the gene ends were 7 bases for V and 3 bases for J; bases not matched to a gene: 7. The CDR3 is made up of 14 amino acids. The CDR3 bases are TGTGCCATCAACCCCGGACAGGGTAAAGAGACCCAGTACTTC. This translates into CAINPGQGKETQYF.

V usage is TRBV6-5 and J usage is TRBJ2-5, with D perhaps matching TRBD1 (6 bases). The length of the CDR3 is 14 residues. The V and J ends lost 4 bases and 4 bases respectively, with 13 bases between them. Per the germline V gene, CDR1 is MNHEY and CDR2 is SVGAGI. DNA of the CDR3: TGTGCCAGCAGTTTATACCTAGGGGGAGAGACCCAGTACTTC. Amino acid sequence: CASSLYLGGETQYF.

This clone was recorded once. The rearrangement uses TRBV7-3 and TRBJ2-2; weak D call: TRBD2 (5 bases). Trimming pared 5 bases from V and 5 bases from J, leaving 6 bases between. The CDR3 length is 12 residues. Germline CDR1 is SGHTA and CDR2 is FQGTGA. The CDR3 sequence is CASSRGTGELFF. The DNA for the CDR3 is TGTGCCAGCAGCCGAGGGACCGGGGAGCTGTTTTTT.

The rearrangement uses TRBV5-1 and TRBJ2-6; the D gene is possibly TRBD2 (7 bases). Germline V gene sequence: CDR1 SGHRS, CDR2 YFSETQ. This CDR3 has 17 residues. V was cut by 0 bases and J by 4 bases, with 14 bases left in between. For the CDR3, the DNA is TGCGCCAGCAGCTTGGGTTCGGGGGGCCCCGGGGCCAACGTCCTGACTTTC. Amino acids: CASSLGSGGPGANVLTF.

V gene TRBV21-1 combines with J gene TRBJ2-6; TRBD2 is taken as the D call from the table, unchecked against the DNA. TRBV21-1 is tagged as a pseudogene. The CDR3 length is 16 residues. The CDR3 spells CASSAPGLAGANVLTF. CDR3 nucleotide sequence: TGTGCCAGCAGCGCCCCGGGACTGGCTGGGGCCAACGTCCTGACTTTC.

V gene TRBV6-1 combines with J gene TRBJ2-1; D unclear. The V end lost 2 bases, the J end lost 3 bases, and 17 bases lay between the germline ends. This CDR3 is built from 17 residues. The germline V gene encodes CDR1 MNHNS and CDR2 SASEGT. The CDR3 loop reads CASSEIASNFYYNEQFF. The CDR3 region has the DNA TGTGCCAGCAGTGAAATTGCAAGCAATTTCTACTACAATGAGCAGTTCTTC.

The chain is built from TRBV6-5 and TRBJ2-1; the match to TRBD1 covers 8 bases. Losses at the gene ends were 5 bases for V and 7 bases for J; bases not matched to a gene: 1. This CDR3 region has 12 residues. CDR1 is MNHEY, CDR2 SVGAGI, per germline. The CDR3 region has the DNA TGTGCCAGCAGTCGGACAGGGAATGAGCAGTTCTTC. Its translation is CASSRTGNEQFF.

The chain joins TRBV18 to TRBJ2-1; 10 bases line up with TRBD2. Looked up from germline, CDR1 is KGHSH and CDR2 is LQKENI. J was trimmed by 4 bases and V by 2 bases; bases with no gene match: 5. The CDR3 runs to 16 residues. The CDR3 loop reads CASSPIAGGKYNEQFF. The CDR3 nucleotides read TGTGCCAGCTCACCAATAGCGGGGGGCAAATACAATGAGCAGTTCTTC.

The V gene is TRBV14, the J gene TRBJ1-6; D gene ambiguous. This CDR3 is built from 15 residues. Germline-derived CDR1 and CDR2 are SGHDN and FVKESK. Between the trimmed V and J ends, which lost 1 base and 6 bases, there was a span of 10 bases. The CDR3 bases are TGTGCCAGCAGCCAAGGACGGGAAATTAATTCACCCCTCCACTTT. As protein: CASSQGREINSPLHF.

The DNA of the CDR3 is TGCAGTGCGGCCCAGTTCGAGACCCAGTACTTC. It encodes CSAAQFETQYF. The chain recombines TRBV20-1 with TRBJ2-5; D gene unclear. CDR1 and CDR2 (germline): DFQATT, SNEGSKA (reference sequence). Trimming took off 6 bases at V and 5 bases at J, with 10 bases between the two ends. The length of the CDR3 is 11 residues.

The CDR3 region is CAIRKAGPTDTQYF. The DNA of the CDR3 is TGTGCCATCAGGAAAGCGGGACCCACAGATACGCAGTATTTT. The V and J genes are TRBV10-3 and TRBJ2-3; 7 bases match TRBD2. In germline, CDR1 is ENHRY, CDR2 SYGVKD. This CDR3 has 14 residues. V lost 6 bases, J lost 2 bases, and 5 bases stayed unmatched.

This chain uses TRBV6-5 with TRBJ2-5; possibly TRBD2 for D (6 bases). This CDR3 has 14 amino acids. Germline loops: CDR1 MNHEY, CDR2 SVGAGI. Trimming left V 4 bases short and J 1 base short, with 10 bases between. CDR3 coding DNA: TGTGCCAGCAGTTTATCGGGGGTCCAAGAGACCCAGTACTTC. Translation gives CASSLSGVQETQYF.

This clone was counted only a few times. V gene TRBV2 combines with J gene TRBJ1-1; D may be TRBD1 (6 bases). V lost 6 bases and J lost 1, with 9 bases in between. This CDR3 comprises 13 residues. Looked up from germline, CDR1 is SNHLY and CDR2 is FYNNEI. CDR3 sequence (DNA): TGTGCCAGCAGCCTGGACAGGAACACTGAAGCTTTCTTT. Encoded protein: CASSLDRNTEAFF.

This clone was counted once. The V and J genes are TRBV6-5 and TRBJ2-2; 13 nucleotides agree with TRBD2. V dropped 6 bases and J dropped 7; count of bases not matched to a gene: 5. Germline lookup yields CDR1 MNHEY and CDR2 SVGAGI. The CDR3 runs to 15 residues. CDR3 residues: CASRTSGGAVGELFF. For the CDR3, the DNA is TGTGCCAGCAGAACTAGCGGGGGGGCCGTCGGGGAGCTGTTTTTT.